This TCR beta chain was captured by sequencing in a study of blood T cell repertoires in COVID-19. The overall study: Sources were T cells, B-cell-depleted T cells, or PBMCs; the material itself was cDNA or gDNA.

In the source study's methods: Estimation of nucleated cell counts was performed using reference gene primer amplification. Produced via immunoSEQ multiplex PCR; TCRdb's table is partial and in-frame only. V, J and clone size are taken as reported in that table, and D and trimming were inferred from the DNA itself. Among 200,000 to 300,000 clones listed, 84% were seen once. Losses at the gene ends were 0 bases for V and 0 bases for J; bases not matched to a gene: 10. CDR1 LGHNA and CDR2 YSLEER come from the germline V gene. CDR3 length: 20 amino acids. V gene TRBV4-3 combines with J gene TRBJ2-1; 11 bases agree with TRBD2. Sequenced: peripheral blood. The TCR sequence derives from a man aged 55 to 70 with acute or convalescent COVID-19. This CDR3 reads CASSQDIGLAGGSSYNEQFF. The CDR3 region has the DNA TGCGCCAGCAGCCAAGATATAGGCCTAGCGGGGGGAAGCTCCTACAATGAGCAGTTCTTC.